The rows below give T cell receptor beta chains drawn from one sample of a study of T cells expressing NK-cell markers. TCRdb reanalyzed the 5' RACE reads and collapses them to one entry per CDR3 protein, without DNA. The table for this sample gives some 150,000 distinct CDR3 sequences. Sequencing used blood T cells: a sorted CD56 or NKG2C T cell subset, CD4+ or CD8+ T cells, or bulk PBMC T cells (not recorded which). The receptor set was obtained from a man between 18 and 29 years old in good health. The CDR3 runs from the conserved cysteine through the conserved F or W.

J: TRBJ2-7
V: TRBV28
length: 13
CDR3: CAGRGGSSYEQYF

J: TRBJ2-7
V: TRBV12-3/TRBV12-4
length: 19
CDR3: CASTQRPPLSGTGRYEQYF

J: TRBJ2-7
V: TRBV18
length: 22
CDR3: CASSPKSTLGLAGSLPDYEQYF

J: TRBJ1-2
V: TRBV4-2
length: 15
CDR3: CASSQVDPIPYGYTF

J: TRBJ1-2
V: TRBV20-1
length: 18
CDR3: CSARDLIQGAMGFYGYTF

J: TRBJ2-7
V: TRBV7-2
length: 15
CDR3: CASSGIGTSGYEQYF

J: TRBJ2-2
V: TRBV4-3
length: 16
CDR3: CASSQSRAVMTGELFF

J: TRBJ2-3
V: TRBV11-1
length: 18
CDR3: CASSVTVGTGKEADTQYF

J: TRBJ2-1
V: TRBV6-2/TRBV6-3
length: 16
CDR3: CASSYRDRSSYNEQFF

J: TRBJ2-3
V: TRBV13
length: 16
CDR3: CASSWGTSSDTDTQYF

J: TRBJ1-4
V: TRBV6-1
length: 16
CDR3: CATHRDRGSTNEKLFF

J: TRBJ1-2
V: TRBV6-5
length: 15
CDR3: CASSYSIGQGGGYTF

J: TRBJ2-3
V: TRBV24-1
length: 17
CDR3: CATSDYQGLAPTDTQYF

J: TRBJ2-7
V: TRBV4-2
length: 16
CDR3: CASSLPSGGSSYEQYF

J: TRBJ1-3
V: TRBV19
length: 12
CDR3: CASMVSGNTIYF

J: TRBJ2-2
V: TRBV6-1
length: 17
CDR3: CASSEVVGPPYTGELFF

J: TRBJ2-5
V: TRBV21-1
length: 15
CDR3: CASNGTFDRRETQYF

J: TRBJ2-3
V: TRBV7-2
length: 18
CDR3: CASSSSAFSGRGTDTQYF

J: TRBJ1-5
V: TRBV19
length: 15
CDR3: CASSSGQGLNQPQHF

J: TRBJ2-1
V: TRBV12-3/TRBV12-4
length: 15
CDR3: CASTEQGAGYNEQFF

J: TRBJ1-2
V: TRBV19
length: 15
CDR3: CASSIVHGSDYGYTF

J: TRBJ1-6
V: TRBV5-5
length: 17
CDR3: CASSLLVQGTANSPLHF

J: TRBJ2-1
V: TRBV11-2
length: 16
CDR3: CASSSVRDRAPYEQFF

J: TRBJ2-7
V: TRBV12-3/TRBV12-4
length: 12
CDR3: CAGPHGSYEQYF

J: TRBJ2-1
V: TRBV3-1
length: 19
CDR3: CASSPNLGEGPPEENEQFF

J: TRBJ2-1
V: TRBV4-1
length: 17
CDR3: CASSQDGAGSSYNEQFF

J: TRBJ2-5
V: TRBV7-9
length: 16
CDR3: CASRKTSGSVRETQYF

J: TRBJ2-1
V: TRBV25-1
length: 16
CDR3: CASSEFASGSYNEQFF

J: TRBJ2-5
V: TRBV15
length: 17
CDR3: CATSFRGLAIFGETQYF

J: TRBJ2-3
V: TRBV5-1
length: 14
CDR3: CASGLAGEGDTQYF

J: TRBJ2-1
V: TRBV5-1
length: 14
CDR3: CASSLGLAPNEQFF

J: TRBJ2-3
V: TRBV5-1
length: 16
CDR3: CASSLVSLTHTDTQYF

J: TRBJ1-1
V: TRBV18
length: 14
CDR3: CASSKDRVNTEAFF

J: TRBJ2-1
V: TRBV5-1
length: 14
CDR3: CASSGSGTYNEQFF

J: TRBJ2-3
V: TRBV21-1
length: 20
CDR3: CASSKSRVTGPETRTDTQYF

J: TRBJ1-5
V: TRBV7-9
length: 13
CDR3: CASSFAGSVAQHF

J: TRBJ2-1
V: TRBV7-9
length: 15
CDR3: CARTKIGQGSNEQFF

J: TRBJ1-1
V: TRBV20-1
length: 14
CDR3: CSAQEPSLNTEAFF

J: TRBJ2-3
V: TRBV6-2/TRBV6-3
length: 16
CDR3: CASSLLSGGLTDTQYF

J: TRBJ2-1
V: TRBV6-1
length: 13
CDR3: CASRTSGDNEQFF

J: TRBJ2-1
V: TRBV18
length: 15
CDR3: CASSPLAGAYNEQFF

J: TRBJ2-1
V: TRBV11-2
length: 15
CDR3: CASSLGREGSIRQFF

J: TRBJ2-5
V: TRBV13
length: 14
CDR3: CASSLGQAQETQYF

J: TRBJ2-3
V: TRBV5-1
length: 14
CDR3: CASSVTSGTDTQYF

J: TRBJ2-2
V: TRBV29-1
length: 17
CDR3: CSATGTGVDSNTGELFF

J: TRBJ1-1
V: TRBV7-9
length: 14
CDR3: CASSLADRGTEAFF

J: TRBJ2-5
V: TRBV11-2
length: 18
CDR3: CASSGDGLAGDIQETQYF

J: TRBJ1-5
V: TRBV23-1
length: 15
CDR3: CASSQSRRSNQPQHF

J: TRBJ2-3
V: TRBV12-5
length: 13
CDR3: CASGLASTDTQYF